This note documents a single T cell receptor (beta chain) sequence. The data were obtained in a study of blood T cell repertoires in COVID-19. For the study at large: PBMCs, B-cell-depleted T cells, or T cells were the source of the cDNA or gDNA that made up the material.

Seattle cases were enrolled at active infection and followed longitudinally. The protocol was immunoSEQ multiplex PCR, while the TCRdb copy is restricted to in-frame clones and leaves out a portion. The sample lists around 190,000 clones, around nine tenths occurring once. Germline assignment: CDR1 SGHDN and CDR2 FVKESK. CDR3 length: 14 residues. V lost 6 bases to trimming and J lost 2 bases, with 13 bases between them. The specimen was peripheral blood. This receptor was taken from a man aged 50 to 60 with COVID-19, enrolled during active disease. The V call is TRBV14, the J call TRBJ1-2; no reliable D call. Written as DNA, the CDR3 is TGTGCCAGCAGTCATACCACGAGGAACTATGGCTACACCTTC. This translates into CASSHTTRNYGYTF.